Here is one T cell receptor (beta chain) with its context. The target antigen is unknown. The CDR3 is made up of 11 amino acids. V was pared by 7 bases and J by 5 bases, with 6 bases between. Germline V gene sequence: CDR1 LNHDA, CDR2 SQIVND (reference sequence). The data belong to a study of beta chain features in type 1 diabetes. Findings and caveats of the study: PCR may have favored shorter templates equally in patients and controls.

Reverse transcription of all isolated RNA meant that expressed TCRB transcripts were sequenced. Using immunoSEQ multiplex PCR, the repertoire was profiled, and TCRdb retains in-frame clones only, with some absent. Of about 400,000 clones in the sample, roughly 12% were seen once. Over 95% purity was reached by all sorted populations. The V gene is TRBV19, the J gene TRBJ2-1; D gene uncertain. Input material: naive CD4+ T cells from blood. The source of this sequence is a man between 18 and 29 years old in good health. CDR3 DNA: TGTGCCAGTACTCTCCACAATGAGCAGTTCTTC. This encodes CASTLHNEQFF.